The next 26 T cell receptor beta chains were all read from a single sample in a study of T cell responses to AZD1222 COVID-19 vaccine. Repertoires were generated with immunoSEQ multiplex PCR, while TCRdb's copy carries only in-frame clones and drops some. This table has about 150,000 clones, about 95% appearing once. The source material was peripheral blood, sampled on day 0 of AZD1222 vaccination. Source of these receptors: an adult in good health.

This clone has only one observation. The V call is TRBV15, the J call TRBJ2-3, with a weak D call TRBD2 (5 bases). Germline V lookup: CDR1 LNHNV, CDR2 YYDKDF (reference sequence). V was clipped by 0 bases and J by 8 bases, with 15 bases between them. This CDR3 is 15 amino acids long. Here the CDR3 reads CATSREGGRTGTQYF. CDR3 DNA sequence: TGTGCCACCAGCAGAGAAGGCGGGCGCACCGGTACGCAGTATTTT.

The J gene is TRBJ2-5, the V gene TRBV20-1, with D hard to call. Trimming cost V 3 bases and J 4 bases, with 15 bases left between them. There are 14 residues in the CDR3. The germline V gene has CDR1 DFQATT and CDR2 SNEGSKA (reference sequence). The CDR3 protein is CSASPNHHAETQYF. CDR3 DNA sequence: TGCAGTGCTAGTCCCAATCACCACGCAGAGACCCAGTACTTC.

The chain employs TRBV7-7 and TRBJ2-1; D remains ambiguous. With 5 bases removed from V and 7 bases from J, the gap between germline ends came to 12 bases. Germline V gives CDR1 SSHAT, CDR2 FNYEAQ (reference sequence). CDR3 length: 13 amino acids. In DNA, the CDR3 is TGTGCCAGCAGCCAGATACTTGGGAATGAGCAGTTCTTC. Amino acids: CASSQILGNEQFF.

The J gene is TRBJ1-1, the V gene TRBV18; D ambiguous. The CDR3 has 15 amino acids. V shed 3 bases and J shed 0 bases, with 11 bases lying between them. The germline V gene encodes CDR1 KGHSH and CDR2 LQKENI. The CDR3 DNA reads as TGTGCCAGCTCACCCCAAGGAGTTATGAACACTGAAGCTTTCTTT. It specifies CASSPQGVMNTEAFF. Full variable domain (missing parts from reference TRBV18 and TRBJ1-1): NAGVMQNPRHLVRRRGQEARLRCSPMKGHSHVYWYRQLPEEGLKFMVYLQKENIIDESGMPKERFSAEFPKEGPSILRIQQVVRGDSAAYFCASSPQGVMNTEAFFGQGTRLTVV.

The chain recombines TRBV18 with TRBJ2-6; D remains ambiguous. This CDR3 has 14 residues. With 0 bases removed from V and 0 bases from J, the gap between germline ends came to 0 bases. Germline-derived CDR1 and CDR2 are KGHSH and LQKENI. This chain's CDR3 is CASSPPSGANVLTF. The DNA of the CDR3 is TGTGCCAGCTCACCACCCTCTGGGGCCAACGTCCTGACTTTC.

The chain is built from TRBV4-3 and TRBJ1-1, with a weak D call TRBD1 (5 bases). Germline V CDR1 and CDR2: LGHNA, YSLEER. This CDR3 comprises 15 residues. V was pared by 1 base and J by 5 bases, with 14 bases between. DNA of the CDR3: TGCGCCAGCAGCCAAGGAATGACAGTCGGGACTGAAGCTTTCTTT. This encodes CASSQGMTVGTEAFF.

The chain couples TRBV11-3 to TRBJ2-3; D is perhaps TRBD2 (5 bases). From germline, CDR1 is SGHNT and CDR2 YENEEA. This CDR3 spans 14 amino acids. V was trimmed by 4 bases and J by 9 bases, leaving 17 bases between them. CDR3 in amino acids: CASSSSRAVGTQYF. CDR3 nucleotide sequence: TGTGCCAGCAGCTCCTCGCGGGCGGTTGGGACGCAGTATTTT.

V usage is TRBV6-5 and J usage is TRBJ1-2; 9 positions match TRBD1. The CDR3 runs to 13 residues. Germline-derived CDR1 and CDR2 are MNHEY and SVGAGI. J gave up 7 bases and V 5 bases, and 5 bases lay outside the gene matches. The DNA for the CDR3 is TGTGCCAGCAGTCCCGGGACAGGGCTTGGCTACACCTTC. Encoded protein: CASSPGTGLGYTF.

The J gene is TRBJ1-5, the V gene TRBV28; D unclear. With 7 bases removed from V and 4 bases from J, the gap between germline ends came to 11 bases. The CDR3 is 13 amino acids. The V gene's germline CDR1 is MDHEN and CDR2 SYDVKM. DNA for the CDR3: TGTGCCAGCACCCTACAGAGTAATCAGCCCCAGCATTTT. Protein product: CASTLQSNQPQHF.

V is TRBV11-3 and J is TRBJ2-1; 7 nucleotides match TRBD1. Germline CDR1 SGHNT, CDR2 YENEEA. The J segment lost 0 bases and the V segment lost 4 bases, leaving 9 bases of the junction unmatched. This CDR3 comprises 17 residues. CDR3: CASSYQAGTDSYNEQFF. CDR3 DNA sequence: TGTGCCAGCAGCTACCAAGCCGGGACAGACTCCTACAATGAGCAGTTCTTC.

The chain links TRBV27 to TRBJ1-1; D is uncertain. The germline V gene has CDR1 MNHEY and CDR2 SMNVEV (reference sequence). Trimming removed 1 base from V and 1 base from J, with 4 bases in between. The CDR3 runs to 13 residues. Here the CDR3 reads CASSLWANTEAFF. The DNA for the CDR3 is TGTGCCAGCAGTTTATGGGCGAACACTGAAGCTTTCTTT.

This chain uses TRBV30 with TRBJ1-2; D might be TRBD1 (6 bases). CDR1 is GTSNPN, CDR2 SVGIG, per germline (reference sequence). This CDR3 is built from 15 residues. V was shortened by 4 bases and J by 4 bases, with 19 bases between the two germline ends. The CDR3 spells CAWTLSYGGGYGYTF. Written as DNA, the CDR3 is TGTGCCTGGACCCTAAGCTATGGGGGCGGCTATGGCTACACCTTC.

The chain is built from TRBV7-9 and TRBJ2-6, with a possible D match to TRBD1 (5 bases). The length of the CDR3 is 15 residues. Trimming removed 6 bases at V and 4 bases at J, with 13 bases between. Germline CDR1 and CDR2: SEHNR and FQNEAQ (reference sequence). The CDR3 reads CASRTTVTGANVLTF. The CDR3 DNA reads TGTGCCAGCAGGACGACAGTCACGGGGGCCAACGTCCTGACTTTC.

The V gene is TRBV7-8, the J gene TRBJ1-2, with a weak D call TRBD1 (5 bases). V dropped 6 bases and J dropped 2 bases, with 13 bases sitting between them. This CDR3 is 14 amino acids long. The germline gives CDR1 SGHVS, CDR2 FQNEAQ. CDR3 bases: TGTGCCAGCAGGCCGACACGGGGGAACTATGGCTACACCTTC. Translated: CASRPTRGNYGYTF.

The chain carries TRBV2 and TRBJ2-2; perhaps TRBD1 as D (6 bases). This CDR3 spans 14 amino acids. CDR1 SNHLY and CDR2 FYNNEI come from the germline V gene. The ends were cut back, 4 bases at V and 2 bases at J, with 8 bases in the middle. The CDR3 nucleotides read TGTGCCAGCAGTGTCAGGGGTAACACCGGGGAGCTGTTTTTT. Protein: CASSVRGNTGELFF.

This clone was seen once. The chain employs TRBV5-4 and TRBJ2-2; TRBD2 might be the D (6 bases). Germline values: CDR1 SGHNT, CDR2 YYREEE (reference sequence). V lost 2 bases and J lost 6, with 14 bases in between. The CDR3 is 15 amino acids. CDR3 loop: CASSFQTGESGELFF. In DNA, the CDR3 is TGTGCCAGCAGCTTTCAAACGGGAGAGTCCGGGGAGCTGTTTTTT.

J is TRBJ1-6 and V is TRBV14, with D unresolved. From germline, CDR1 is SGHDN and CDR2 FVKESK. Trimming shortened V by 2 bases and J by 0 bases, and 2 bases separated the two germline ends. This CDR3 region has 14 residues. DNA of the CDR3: TGTGCCAGCAGCCAATTCTCCTATAATTCACCCCTCCACTTT. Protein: CASSQFSYNSPLHF.

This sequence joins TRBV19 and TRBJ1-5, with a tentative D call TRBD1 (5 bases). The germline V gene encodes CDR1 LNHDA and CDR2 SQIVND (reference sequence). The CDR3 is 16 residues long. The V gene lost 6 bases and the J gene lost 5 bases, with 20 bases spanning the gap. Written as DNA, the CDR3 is TGTGCCAGTAGCCTTACCGACGGGACGTTTCATCAGCCCCAGCATTTT. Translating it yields CASSLTDGTFHQPQHF.

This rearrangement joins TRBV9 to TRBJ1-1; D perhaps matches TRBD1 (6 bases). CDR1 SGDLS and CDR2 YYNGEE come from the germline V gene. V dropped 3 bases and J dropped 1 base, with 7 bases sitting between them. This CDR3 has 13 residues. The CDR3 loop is CASSEDRNTEAFF. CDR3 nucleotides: TGTGCCAGCAGCGAGGACAGGAACACTGAAGCTTTCTTT.

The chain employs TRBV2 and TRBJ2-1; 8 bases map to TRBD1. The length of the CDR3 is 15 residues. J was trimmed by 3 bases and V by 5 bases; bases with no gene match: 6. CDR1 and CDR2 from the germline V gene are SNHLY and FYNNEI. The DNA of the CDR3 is TGTGCCAGCAGTCCTACAGGGGGTTACTACAATGAGCAGTTCTTC. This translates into CASSPTGGYYNEQFF.

In DNA form, the CDR3 reads TGCGCCAGCAGCTTGGAACAGACCTACGAGCAGTACGTC. Its translation: CASSLEQTYEQYV. The rearrangement links TRBV5-1 to TRBJ2-7; D is uncertain. The V end was cut by 0 bases, the J end by 2 bases, with 6 bases between. This CDR3 comprises 13 residues. Germline V gene sequence: CDR1 SGHRS, CDR2 YFSETQ.

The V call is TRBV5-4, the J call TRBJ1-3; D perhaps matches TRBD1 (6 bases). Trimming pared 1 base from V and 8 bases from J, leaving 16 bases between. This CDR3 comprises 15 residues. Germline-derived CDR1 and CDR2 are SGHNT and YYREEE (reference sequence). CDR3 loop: CASSLSPGAKYTIYF. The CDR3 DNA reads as TGTGCCAGCAGCTTGTCTCCGGGGGCTAAATACACCATATATTTT. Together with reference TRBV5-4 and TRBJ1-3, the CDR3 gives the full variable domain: ETGVTQSPTHLIKTRGQQVTLRCSSQSGHNTVSWYQQALGQGPQFIFQYYREEENGRGNFPPRFSGLQFPNYSSELNVNALELDDSALYLCASSLSPGAKYTIYFGEGSWLTVV.

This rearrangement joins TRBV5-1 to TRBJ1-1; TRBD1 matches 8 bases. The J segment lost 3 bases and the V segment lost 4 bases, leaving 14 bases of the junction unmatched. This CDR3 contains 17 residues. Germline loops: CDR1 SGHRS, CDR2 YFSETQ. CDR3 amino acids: CASSPFGAGGRYTEAFF. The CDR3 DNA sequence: TGCGCCAGCAGCCCGTTTGGGGCAGGGGGCCGGTACACTGAAGCTTTCTTT.

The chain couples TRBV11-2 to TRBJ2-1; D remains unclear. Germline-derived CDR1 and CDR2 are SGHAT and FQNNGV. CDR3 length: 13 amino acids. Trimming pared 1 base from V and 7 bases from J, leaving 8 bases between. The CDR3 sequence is CASSLGLTNEQFF. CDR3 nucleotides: TGTGCCAGCAGCTTAGGATTGACAAATGAGCAGTTCTTC.

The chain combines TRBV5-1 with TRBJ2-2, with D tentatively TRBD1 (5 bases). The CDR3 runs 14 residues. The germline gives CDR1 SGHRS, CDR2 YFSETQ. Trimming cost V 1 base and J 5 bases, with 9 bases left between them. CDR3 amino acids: CASSLTGATGELFF. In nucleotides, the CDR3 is TGCGCCAGCAGCTTGACAGGAGCTACCGGGGAGCTGTTTTTT.

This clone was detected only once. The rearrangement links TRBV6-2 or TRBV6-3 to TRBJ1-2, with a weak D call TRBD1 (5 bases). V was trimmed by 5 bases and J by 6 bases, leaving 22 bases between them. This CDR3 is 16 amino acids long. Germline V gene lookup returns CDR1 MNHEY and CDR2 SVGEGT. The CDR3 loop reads CASSRKVGLLRDGYTF. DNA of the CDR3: TGTGCCAGCAGTAGAAAGGTGGGACTTCTCCGGGATGGCTACACCTTC.